A selection of T cell receptor beta chains follows, all from one sample in a study of T cell changes during pregnancy in multiple sclerosis. The assay was immunoSEQ multiplex PCR, and TCRdb's table has in-frame clones only and misses some. Of 40,000 to 50,000 clones in the sample, approximately 92% were seen once. The sequencing used CD8+ T cells from peripheral blood mononuclear cells, collected after pregnancy. These receptors all come from a female donor with multiple sclerosis, enrolled in a pregnancy study. The conserved cysteine and the conserved F or W are not part of the CDR3 here. The order of the fields is J gene, V gene, CDR3 protein.

TRBJ2-3 TRBV4-1 ASKGTSGSEDTQY
TRBJ1-1 TRBV7-9 ASSFAGSAF
TRBJ1-1 TRBV29-1 SSLGGGNTEAF
TRBJ2-3 TRBV4-1 ASSPGQRPESDTQY
TRBJ2-1 TRBV7-7 ASSLNLGGSYNEQF
TRBJ2-1 TRBV7-9 ASSLGGHNEQF
TRBJ2-7 TRBV27 ASSAGTGLVYEQY
TRBJ2-1 TRBV27 ASSLISGRATYNEQF
TRBJ2-7 TRBV5-1 ASSFSLSAGVANEQY
TRBJ1-3 TRBV28 ASSLNRVGNTIY
TRBJ1-2 TRBV5-4 ASSLADRGLTYGYT